This T cell receptor (beta chain) appears in the sequencing data of a study of sequential checkpoint blockade in melanoma. Profiling relied on immunoSEQ multiplex PCR, and the TCRdb table lists in-frame clones only, not all of them. The data contain roughly 28,000 clones, 75% to 80% of them seen just once; the ten biggest clones take up 22%. CDR1 SGHRS and CDR2 YFSETQ come from the germline V gene. Trimming removed 4 bases from V and 3 bases from J; junction bases left unmatched: 8. The CDR3 runs 15 residues. Treatment specified: randomized to nivolumab then ipilimumab (arm A) or the reverse (arm B).

The chain has TRBV5-1 and TRBJ2-3, with 7 bases aligning to TRBD2. Specimen: CD8+ T cells sorted from blood (inferred from file names), collected from a patient given nivolumab and ipilimumab in sequence. The sequence came from a human donor with melanoma. For the CDR3, the DNA is TGCGCCAGCAGCATTGGAGGGCGGGGGACAGATACGCAGTATTTT. Its protein product is CASSIGGRGTDTQYF.